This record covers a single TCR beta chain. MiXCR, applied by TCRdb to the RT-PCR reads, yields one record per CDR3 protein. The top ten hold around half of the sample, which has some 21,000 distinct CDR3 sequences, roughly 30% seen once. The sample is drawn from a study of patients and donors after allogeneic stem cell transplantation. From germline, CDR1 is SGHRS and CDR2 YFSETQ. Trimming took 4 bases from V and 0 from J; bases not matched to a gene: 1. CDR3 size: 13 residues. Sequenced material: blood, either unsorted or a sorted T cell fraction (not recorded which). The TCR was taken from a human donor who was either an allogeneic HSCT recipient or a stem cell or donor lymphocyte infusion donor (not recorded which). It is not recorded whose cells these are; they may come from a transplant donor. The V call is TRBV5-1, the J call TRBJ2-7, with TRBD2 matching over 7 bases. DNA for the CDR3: TGCGCCAGCAGCCGGGGGGACTCCTACGAGCAGTACTTC. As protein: CASSRGDSYEQYF.